This TCR beta chain was documented in a study of CD8+CD57+ T cells in acquired aplastic anemia. Whoever was chosen for sequencing had shown CD8+CD57+ cell expansion by flow cytometry. Acquired aplastic anemia of severe grade affected all patients. Investigators profiled TCR beta VDJ and CDR3 from genomic DNA template. Each CDR3 protein is one row after TCRdb ran MiXCR on the reads. This repertoire shows under 200,000 distinct CDR3 sequences, roughly half found once; its top ten account for around 9.7%. V was pared by 6 bases and J by 8 bases, with 21 bases of the junction left unmatched. Germline V lookup: CDR1 SGHAT, CDR2 FQDESV (reference sequence). This CDR3 has 18 residues. This clonotype appeared a few times.

The gene calls are TRBV11-1 and TRBJ2-1; 8 bases are a match to TRBD2. The source is a human donor with aplastic anemia. The sample taken for sequencing was sorted CD4+, CD8+, or CD8+CD57+ T cells (not recorded which) from PBMCs. DNA of the CDR3: TGTGCCAGCAGGGGTCTAAGCGGGGGAGCGCCCACCCAAGATGAGCAGTTCTTC. Translated: CASRGLSGGAPTQDEQFF.